The rows below give T cell receptor beta chains drawn from one sample of a study of type 1 regulatory T cells. TCRdb analysed the reads with MiXCR anew, one entry per CDR3 protein. The sample consists of about 20,000 distinct CDR3 sequences, roughly 10% of them appearing once. Material for sequencing was CD4+ T cells, either the whole sample or a sorted fraction (not recorded which). These receptors originate from a human donor in good health. The CDR3 runs from the conserved cysteine through the conserved F or W. D genes are given only for firm matches. Size tells how often a clone was seen (once, few, many) or the class of an expanded clone, and some rows leave it out.

j_gene,v_gene,d_gene,abundance,CDR3aa,CDR3nt
TRBJ2-3,TRBV29-1,NA,medium-sized,CSVPLLGRDTQYF,TGCAGCGTCCCCCTCCTAGGCAGGGATACGCAGTATTTT
TRBJ2-5,TRBV5-1,NA,many,CASSLGALRQETQYF,TGCGCCAGCAGCTTGGGAGCGCTACGCCAAGAGACCCAGTACTTC
TRBJ2-2,TRBV5-4,NA,few,CASSQILGTGELFF,TGTGCCAGCAGCCAAATTTTGGGTACCGGGGAGCTGTTTTTT
TRBJ2-5,TRBV2,TRBD2,few,CASSEGLAGTGRETQYF,TGTGCCAGCAGTGAAGGCCTAGCGGGAACTGGGCGGGAGACCCAGTACTTC
TRBJ1-1,TRBV6-6,NA,few,CASSYSNWVDTEAFF,TGTGCCAGCAGTTACTCGAATTGGGTGGACACTGAAGCTTTCTTT
TRBJ2-3,TRBV7-2,TRBD2,NA,CASSLVWGLAGGRADTQYF,TGTGCCAGCTCATTAGTCTGGGGACTAGCGGGAGGGAGGGCAGATACGCAGTATTTT
TRBJ2-3,TRBV7-2,NA,many,CASSLRSEDTQYF,TGTGCCAGCAGCTTAAGGAGTGAAGATACGCAGTATTTT
TRBJ1-2,TRBV5-5,NA,many,CASSLLEGGYTF,TGTGCCAGCAGCCTTTTGGAGGGCGGCTACACCTTC
TRBJ1-5,TRBV3-1,TRBD1,many,CNVDRDGLHQPQHF,TGTAATGTGGACAGGGATGGGCTGCATCAGCCCCAGCATTTT
TRBJ2-1,TRBV2,NA,NA,CASSLSSEQFF,TGTGCCAGCAGCCTATCTAGTGAGCAGTTCTTC
TRBJ2-7,TRBV12-3/TRBV12-4,TRBD2,NA,CASSKQTGGQYF,TGTGCCAGCAGTAAACAGACGGGGGGGCAGTACTTC
TRBJ2-4,TRBV25-1,NA,many,CASSERGFGAKNIQYF,TGTGCCAGCAGTGAACGGGGTTTTGGGGCCAAAAACATTCAGTACTTC
TRBJ2-7,TRBV28,NA,many,CASSSADSYEQYF,TGTGCCAGCAGTTCCGCCGACAGCTACGAGCAGTACTTC
TRBJ2-5,TRBV5-1,NA,medium-sized,CASSQMGRSEETQYF,TGCGCCAGCAGCCAAATGGGACGTAGTGAAGAGACCCAGTACTTC
TRBJ2-2,TRBV7-9,TRBD2,NA,CASSSSLGLAGAQLFF,TGTGCCAGCAGCTCCAGTTTGGGGCTAGCGGGAGCGCAGCTGTTTTTT
TRBJ2-2,TRBV7-9,NA,many,CASSSSTTGELFF,TGTGCCAGCAGCAGTTCGACCACCGGGGAGCTGTTTTTT
TRBJ2-6,TRBV5-5,NA,many,CASSLIVAGANVLTF,TGTGCCAGCAGCTTAATAGTGGCTGGGGCCAACGTCCTGACTTTC
TRBJ2-7,TRBV7-9,NA,many,CASSQIRPDVGEQYF,TGTGCCAGCAGCCAAATTCGACCTGATGTCGGCGAGCAGTACTTC
TRBJ1-4,TRBV14,TRBD1,many,CASSARTGNNEKLFF,TGTGCCAGCAGCGCAAGGACAGGGAATAATGAAAAACTGTTTTTT
TRBJ1-1,TRBV28,NA,many,CASSLSSRTEAFF,TGTGCCAGCAGTTTGTCCTCGAGGACTGAAGCTTTCTTT
TRBJ1-6,TRBV28,NA,many,CASSPRIILSTLHF,TGTGCCAGCAGCCCCAGGATAATCTTATCCACCCTCCACTTT
TRBJ2-7,TRBV20-1,NA,many,CSAARDTSSYEQYF,TGCAGTGCTGCCCGGGACACAAGCTCCTACGAGCAGTACTTC
TRBJ2-7,TRBV6-5,TRBD2,many,CASSPRGRVYEQYF,TGTGCCAGCTCGCCCCGGGGGAGGGTTTACGAGCAGTACTTC
TRBJ2-5,TRBV10-3,TRBD2,many,CAISGIAGTQETQYF,TGTGCCATCAGTGGGATAGCGGGGACCCAAGAGACCCAGTACTTC
TRBJ2-3,TRBV5-6,NA,medium-sized,CASSFRQGRTDTQYF,TGTGCCAGCAGCTTCCGGCAGGGTCGCACAGATACGCAGTATTTT
TRBJ2-3,TRBV5-1,TRBD1,NA,CASSLGQGWSDTQYF,TGCGCCAGCAGCTTGGGACAGGGATGGTCAGATACGCAGTATTTT
TRBJ2-1,TRBV7-3,TRBD2,medium-sized,CASSLGTSEYNEQFF,TGTGCCAGCAGCTTAGGGACTAGCGAATACAATGAGCAGTTCTTC
TRBJ1-2,TRBV30,NA,many,CAGGDNYGYTF,TGTGCCGGGGGGGACAACTATGGCTACACCTTC
TRBJ2-6,TRBV30,NA,NA,CAWSLNRISGANVLTF,TGTGCCTGGAGTTTGAACAGGATCTCTGGGGCCAACGTCCTGACTTTC
TRBJ2-7,TRBV5-1,TRBD2,many,CASSSNSGRNHEQYF,TGCGCCAGCAGCTCCAATAGCGGGAGGAACCACGAGCAGTACTTC
TRBJ2-7,TRBV29-1,TRBD1,many,CSARQIKDRGHSYEQYF,TGCAGCGCCCGCCAGATTAAAGACAGGGGCCACTCCTACGAGCAGTACTTC
TRBJ2-5,TRBV20-1,TRBD2,many,CSAGRQRESGETQYF,TGCAGTGCTGGGCGGCAGCGGGAGTCAGGAGAGACCCAGTACTTC
TRBJ2-7,TRBV27,NA,many,CASSPLKPTGMDEQYF,TGTGCCAGCAGTCCACTAAAACCAACAGGGATGGACGAGCAGTACTTC
TRBJ1-2,TRBV5-1,TRBD1,NA,CASSSDGTAYYGYTF,TGCGCCAGCAGCTCCGACGGGACAGCCTACTATGGCTACACCTTC